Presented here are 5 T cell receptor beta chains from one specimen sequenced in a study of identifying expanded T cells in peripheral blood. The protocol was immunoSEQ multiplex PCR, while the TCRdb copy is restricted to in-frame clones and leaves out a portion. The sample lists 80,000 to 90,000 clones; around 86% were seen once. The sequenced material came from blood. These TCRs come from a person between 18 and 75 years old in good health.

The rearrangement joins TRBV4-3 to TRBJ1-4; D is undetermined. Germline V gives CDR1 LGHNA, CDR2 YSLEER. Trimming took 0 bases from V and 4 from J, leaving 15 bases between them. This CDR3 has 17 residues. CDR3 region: CASSQDGIGFYNEKLFF. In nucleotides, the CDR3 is TGCGCCAGCAGCCAAGATGGTATCGGGTTTTATAATGAAAAACTGTTTTTT.

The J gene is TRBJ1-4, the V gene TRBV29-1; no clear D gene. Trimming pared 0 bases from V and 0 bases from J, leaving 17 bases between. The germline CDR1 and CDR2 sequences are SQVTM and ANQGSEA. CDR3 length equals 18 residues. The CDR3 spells CSVEDWPGDKTTNEKLFF. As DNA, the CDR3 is TGCAGCGTTGAAGATTGGCCAGGAGATAAGACAACTAATGAAAAACTGTTTTTT.

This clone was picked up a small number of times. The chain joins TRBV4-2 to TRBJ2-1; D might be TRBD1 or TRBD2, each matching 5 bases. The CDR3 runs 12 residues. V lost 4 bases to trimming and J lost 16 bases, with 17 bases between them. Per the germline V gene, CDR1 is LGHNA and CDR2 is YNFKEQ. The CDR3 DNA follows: TGTGCCAGCAGCCCGGGGACGACGGGGCAATTCTTC. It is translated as CASSPGTTGQFF.

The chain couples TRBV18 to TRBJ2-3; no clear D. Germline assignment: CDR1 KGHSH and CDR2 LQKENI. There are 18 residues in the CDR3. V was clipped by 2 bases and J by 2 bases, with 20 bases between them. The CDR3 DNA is TGTGCCAGCTCACCAACTGAAGGGTACCACACCTACACAGATACGCAGTATTTT. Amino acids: CASSPTEGYHTYTDTQYF.

The CDR3, as DNA: TGCGCCAGCAGTGACAGCACAGATACGCAGTATTTT. This sequence encodes CASSDSTDTQYF. The chain carries TRBV10-1 and TRBJ2-3; D is ambiguous. V lost 3 bases and J 0 bases, leaving 1 base between the germline ends. The CDR3 has 12 amino acids. The V gene's germline CDR1 is WNHNN and CDR2 SYGVQD (reference sequence).